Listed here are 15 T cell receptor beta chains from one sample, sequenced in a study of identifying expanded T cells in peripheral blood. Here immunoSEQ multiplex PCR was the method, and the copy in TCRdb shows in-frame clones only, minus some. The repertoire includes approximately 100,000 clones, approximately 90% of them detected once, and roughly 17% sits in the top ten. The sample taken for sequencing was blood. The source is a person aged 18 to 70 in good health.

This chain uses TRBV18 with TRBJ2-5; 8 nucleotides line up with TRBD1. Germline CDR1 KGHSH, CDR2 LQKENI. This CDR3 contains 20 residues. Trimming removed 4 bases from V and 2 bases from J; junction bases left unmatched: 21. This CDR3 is CASSLAVPRGLGSGQETQYF. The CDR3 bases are TGTGCCAGCTCACTGGCCGTTCCCAGGGGGCTCGGTTCAGGGCAAGAGACCCAGTACTTC.

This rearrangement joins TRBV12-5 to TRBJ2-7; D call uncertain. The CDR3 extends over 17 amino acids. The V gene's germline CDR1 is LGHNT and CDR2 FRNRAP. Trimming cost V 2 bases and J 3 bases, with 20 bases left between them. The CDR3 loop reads CASGLTILGKAHYEQYF. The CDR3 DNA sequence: TGTGCTAGTGGTTTGACAATCCTTGGGAAAGCACACTACGAGCAGTACTTC. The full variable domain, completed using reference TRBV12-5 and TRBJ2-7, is DARVTQTPRHKVTEMGQEVTMRCQPILGHNTVFWYRQTMMQGLELLAYFRNRAPLDDSGMPKDRFSAEMPDATLATLKIQPSEPRDSAVYFCASGLTILGKAHYEQYFGPGTRLTVT.

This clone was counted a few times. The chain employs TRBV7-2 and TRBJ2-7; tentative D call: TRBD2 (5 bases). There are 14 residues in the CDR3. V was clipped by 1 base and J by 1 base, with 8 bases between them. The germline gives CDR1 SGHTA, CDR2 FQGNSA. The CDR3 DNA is TGTGCCAGCAGCTTAGGGGGAGCGTCCTACGAGCAGTACTTC. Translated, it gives CASSLGGASYEQYF.

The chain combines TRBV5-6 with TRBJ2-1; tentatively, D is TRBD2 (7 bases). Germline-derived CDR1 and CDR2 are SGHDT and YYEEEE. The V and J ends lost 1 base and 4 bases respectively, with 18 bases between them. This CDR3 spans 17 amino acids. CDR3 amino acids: CASSLNGGPFQYNEQFF. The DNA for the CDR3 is TGTGCCAGCAGCTTGAACGGGGGGCCTTTCCAATACAATGAGCAGTTCTTC.

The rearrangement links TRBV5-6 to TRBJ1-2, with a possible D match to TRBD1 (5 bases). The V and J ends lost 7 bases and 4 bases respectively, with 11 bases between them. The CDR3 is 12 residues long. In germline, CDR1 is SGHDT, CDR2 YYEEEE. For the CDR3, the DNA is TGTGCCAGCGGGCAGGGCAGCTATGGCTACACCTTC. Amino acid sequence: CASGQGSYGYTF.

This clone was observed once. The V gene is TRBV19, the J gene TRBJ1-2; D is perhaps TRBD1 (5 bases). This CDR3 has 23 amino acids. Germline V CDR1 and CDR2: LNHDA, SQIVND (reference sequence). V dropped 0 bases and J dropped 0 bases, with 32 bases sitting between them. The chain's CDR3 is CASSIETTGPRDSLPQANYGYTF. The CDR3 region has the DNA TGTGCCAGTAGTATAGAGACAACCGGGCCCCGTGACAGTCTCCCTCAAGCTAACTATGGCTACACCTTC.

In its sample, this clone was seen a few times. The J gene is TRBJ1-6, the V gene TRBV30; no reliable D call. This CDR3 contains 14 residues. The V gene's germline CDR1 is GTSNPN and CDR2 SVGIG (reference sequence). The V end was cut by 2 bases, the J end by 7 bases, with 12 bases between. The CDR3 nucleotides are TGTGCCTGGAGTTCAACGACGTGGAATTCACCCCTCCACTTT. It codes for CAWSSTTWNSPLHF.

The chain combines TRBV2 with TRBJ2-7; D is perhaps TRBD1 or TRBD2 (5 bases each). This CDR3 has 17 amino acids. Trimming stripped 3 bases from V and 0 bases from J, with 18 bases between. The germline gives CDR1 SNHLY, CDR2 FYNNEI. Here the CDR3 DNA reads TGTGCCAGCAGTGATCTGTTGGGGTGGGGGAACTCCTACGAGCAGTACTTC. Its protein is CASSDLLGWGNSYEQYF.

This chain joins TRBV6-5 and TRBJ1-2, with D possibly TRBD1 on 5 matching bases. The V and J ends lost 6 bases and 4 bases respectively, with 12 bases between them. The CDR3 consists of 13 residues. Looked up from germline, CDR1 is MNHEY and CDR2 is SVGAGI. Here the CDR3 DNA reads TGTGCCAGCAGCCTTGGGACTTCCTATGGCTACACCTTC. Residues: CASSLGTSYGYTF.

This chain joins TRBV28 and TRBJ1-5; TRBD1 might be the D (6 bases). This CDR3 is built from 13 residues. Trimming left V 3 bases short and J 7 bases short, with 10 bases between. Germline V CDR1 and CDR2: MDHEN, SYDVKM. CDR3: CASSLIGQQPQHF. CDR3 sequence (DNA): TGTGCCAGCAGTTTGATCGGACAGCAGCCCCAGCATTTT.

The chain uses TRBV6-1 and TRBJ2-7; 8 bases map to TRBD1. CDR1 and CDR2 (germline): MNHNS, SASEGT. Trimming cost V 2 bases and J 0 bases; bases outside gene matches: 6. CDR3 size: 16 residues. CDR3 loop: CASSEPDRAFSYEQYF. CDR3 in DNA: TGTGCCAGCAGTGAACCGGACAGGGCCTTCTCCTACGAGCAGTACTTC.

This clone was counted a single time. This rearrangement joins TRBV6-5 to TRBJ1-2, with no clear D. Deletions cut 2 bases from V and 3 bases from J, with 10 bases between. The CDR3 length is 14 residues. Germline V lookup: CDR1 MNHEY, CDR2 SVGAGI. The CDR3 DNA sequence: TGTGCCAGCAGTTACGCGGGGTTGGACTATGGCTACACCTTC. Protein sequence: CASSYAGLDYGYTF.

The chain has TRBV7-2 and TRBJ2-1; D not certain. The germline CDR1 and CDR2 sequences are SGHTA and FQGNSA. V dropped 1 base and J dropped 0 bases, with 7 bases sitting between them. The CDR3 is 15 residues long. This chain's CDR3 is CASSLDLGSYNEQFF. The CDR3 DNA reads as TGTGCCAGCAGCTTAGACCTCGGCTCCTACAATGAGCAGTTCTTC.

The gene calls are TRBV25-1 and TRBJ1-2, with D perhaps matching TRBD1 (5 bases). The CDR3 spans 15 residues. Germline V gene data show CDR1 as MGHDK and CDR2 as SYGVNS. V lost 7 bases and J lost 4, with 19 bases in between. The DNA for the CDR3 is TGTGCCAGCACCGGAATAATGGGACTCAGCTATGGCTACACCTTC. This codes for CASTGIMGLSYGYTF.

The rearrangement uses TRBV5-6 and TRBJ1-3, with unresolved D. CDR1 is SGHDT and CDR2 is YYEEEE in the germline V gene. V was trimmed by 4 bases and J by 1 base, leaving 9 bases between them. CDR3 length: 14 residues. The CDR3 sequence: CASSPDFSGNTIYF. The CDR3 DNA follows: TGTGCCAGCAGCCCGGATTTTTCTGGAAACACCATATATTTT.